What follows is one T cell receptor beta chain and its context. Per the study methods: It was from reference gene primer amplification that nucleated cell counts were estimated. TCRdb's copy holds only in-frame clones and misses some; the assay was immunoSEQ multiplex PCR. The V and J calls and clone size were taken over from that table, and D and trimming were inferred from the DNA. Among 100,000 to 140,000 clones listed, roughly 84% were seen once. The V gene's germline CDR1 is LNHDA and CDR2 SQIVND (reference sequence). Deletions cut 9 bases from V and 8 bases from J, with 11 bases between. CDR3 length: 11 amino acids. The record originates from a study of blood T cell repertoires in COVID-19. Study summary: The United States, Italy and Spain supplied acute and convalescent COVID-19 samples.

The clonotype originates from a human donor in a cohort sampled during active COVID-19. The sample taken for sequencing was peripheral blood. The rearrangement joins TRBV19 to TRBJ2-1; D gene uncertain. CDR3 region: CASRSSHEQFF. The DNA for the CDR3 is TGTGCCAGCAGATCCTCCCATGAGCAGTTCTTC.